This T cell receptor (beta chain) was documented in a study of CD8 T cells in ankylosing spondylitis. This clonotype was counted many times. As yet, its antigen is unknown. CDR3 size: 13 residues. V shed 6 bases and J shed 2 bases, with 10 bases lying between them. From germline, CDR1 is MDHEN and CDR2 SYDVKM. Using its own MiXCR run on the 5' RACE reads, TCRdb lists one record per CDR3 protein. Among roughly 68,000 distinct CDR3 sequences listed, approximately 6% were seen once. Study outcomes and limitations: As reported, disease-linked clones showed significant enrichment in matched ankylosing spondylitis synovial fluid. Disease-linked clones proved CD8+ and comparatively uncommon in peripheral blood. Certain motif variants had earlier been reported in reactive arthritis synovial fluid and blood. Seemingly distinctive of ankylosing spondylitis blood was a TCR beta motif formed by eight highly homologous variants.

The receptor was isolated from a male donor with ankylosing spondylitis. Specimen: synovial fluid, either unsorted or a sorted T cell fraction (not recorded which). The chain links TRBV28 to TRBJ1-2, with TRBD1 as a possible D gene (6 bases). CDR3: CASRTTGNYGYTF. CDR3 bases: TGTGCCAGCAGAACCACAGGGAACTATGGCTACACCTTC.